The clone carrying this T cell receptor beta chain has at least ten counts. Its antigen is undetermined. These data originate in a study of T cells in Graves' hyperthyroidism and ophthalmopathy. General study findings and limits: Ophthalmopathy and stable hyperthyroidism were told apart by a 13 V-J model. Appearing also in blood were most of the thyroid clonotypes expanded above 0.001.

Diagnoses were established using clinical symptoms, serum thyroxine and TRAb, thyroid ultrasound and orbital computed tomography. Amplification yielded TCR beta CDR3 regions, with RNA transcripts as the source. HTBI primers were used for first-round RT-PCR of the TCR CDR3. TCRdb reprocessed the multiplex PCR reads with MiXCR, giving one entry per CDR3 protein. Among about 270,000 distinct CDR3 sequences listed, under 30% were seen once. Source material: blood. This receptor was identified in a man between 40 and 49 years old with Graves' hyperthyroidism that later progressed to Graves' ophthalmopathy.

In DNA, the CDR3 is TGTGCCAGTAGGACCGGGACAGGCATTTCCTATGGCTACACCTTC. It specifies CASRTGTGISYGYTF. This rearrangement joins TRBV19 to TRBJ1-2; 8 bases fit TRBD1. The V gene's germline CDR1 is LNHDA and CDR2 SQIVND (reference sequence). The J segment lost 4 bases and the V segment lost 6 bases, leaving 10 bases of the junction unmatched. The CDR3 sequence is 15 residues long.